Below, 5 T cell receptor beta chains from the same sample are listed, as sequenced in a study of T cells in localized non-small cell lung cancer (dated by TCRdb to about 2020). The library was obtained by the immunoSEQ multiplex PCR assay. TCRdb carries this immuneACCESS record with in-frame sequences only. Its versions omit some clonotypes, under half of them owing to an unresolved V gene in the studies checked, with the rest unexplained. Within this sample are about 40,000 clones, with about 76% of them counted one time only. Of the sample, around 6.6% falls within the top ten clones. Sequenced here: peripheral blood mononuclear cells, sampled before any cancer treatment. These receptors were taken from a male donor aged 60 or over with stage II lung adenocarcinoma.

CDR3 loop: CASSLAAGGSEQYF. The CDR3 coding sequence is TGTGCCAGCAGCTTAGCAGCGGGGGGCAGCGAGCAGTACTTC. V usage is TRBV7-8 and J usage is TRBJ2-7, with 9 bases aligning to TRBD2. J was trimmed by 6 bases and V by 0 bases; bases with no gene match: 3. This CDR3 comprises 14 residues. In germline, CDR1 is SGHVS, CDR2 FQNEAQ.

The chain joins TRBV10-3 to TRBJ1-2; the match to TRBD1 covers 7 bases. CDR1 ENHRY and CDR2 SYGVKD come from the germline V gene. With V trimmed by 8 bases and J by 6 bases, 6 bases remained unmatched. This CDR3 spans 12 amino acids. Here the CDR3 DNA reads TGTGCCATCGGCCAGACAGGGAATGGCTACACCTTC. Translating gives CAIGQTGNGYTF.

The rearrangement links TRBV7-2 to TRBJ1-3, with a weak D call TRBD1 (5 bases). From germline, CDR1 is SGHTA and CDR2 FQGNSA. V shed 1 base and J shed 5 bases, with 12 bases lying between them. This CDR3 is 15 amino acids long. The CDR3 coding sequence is TGTGCCAGCAGCTTAGGAAGGGGCAGTAGAAACACCATATATTTT. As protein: CASSLGRGSRNTIYF.

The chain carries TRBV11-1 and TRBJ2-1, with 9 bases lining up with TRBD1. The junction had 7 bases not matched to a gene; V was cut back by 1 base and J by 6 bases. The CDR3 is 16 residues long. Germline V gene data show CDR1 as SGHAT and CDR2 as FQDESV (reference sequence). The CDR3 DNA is TGTGCCAGCAGCTTAGGTACAGGGGGCGCCTTCAATGAGCAGTTCTTC. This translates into CASSLGTGGAFNEQFF.

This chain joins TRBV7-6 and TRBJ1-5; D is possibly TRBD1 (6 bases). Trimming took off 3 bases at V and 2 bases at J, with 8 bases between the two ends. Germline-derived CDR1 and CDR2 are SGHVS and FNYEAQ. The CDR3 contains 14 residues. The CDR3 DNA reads TGTGCCAGCAGCTTGACAGGAGGCAATCAGCCCCAGCATTTT. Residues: CASSLTGGNQPQHF. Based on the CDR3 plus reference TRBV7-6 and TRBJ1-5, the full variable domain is GAGVSQSPRYKVTKRGQDVALRCDPISGHVSLYWYRQALGQGPEFLTYFNYEAQQDKSGLPNDRFSAERPEGSISTLTIQRTEQRDSAMYRCASSLTGGNQPQHFGDGTRLSIL.